This record looks at one TCR beta chain sequence and its context. What antigen it recognizes has not been identified. No clone much larger than this one lies a single base away; base qualities are absent. The sample comes from a study of PD-L1 blockade in urothelial cancer (dated by TCRdb to the late 2010s). For the study in its entirety: All patients started therapy in about 2014 and received atezolizumab 1,200 mg intravenously every 3 weeks. Pretreatment tumor samples, along with matched peripheral blood serially collected before and after atezolizumab treatment, were subjected to TCR sequencing. Blood samples were analyzed at two time points: 3 weeks after treatment start (second dose) and 6 weeks after treatment start. An ECOG performance status of 0 or 1 was recorded for the patients, and 0 to 3 prior chemotherapy regimens had been received by the patients. In the same patients, pretreatment tumors underwent whole exome sequencing and RNA sequencing in addition to TCR sequencing. About 90% of the roughly 30 patients were identified as males with urothelial cancer of bladder origin, and a prior smoking history was reported by 18 of 29 patients. Progression-free survival longer than 6 months counted as durable clinical benefit, and TCR features were additionally tested against both progression-free and overall survival. The study, an exploratory multi-omic analysis, examined somatic, immune and clinical correlates of response to PD-L1 blockade with atezolizumab in urothelial cancer. Blood samples yielded a median of roughly 150,000 T cells and around 80,000 unique TCRs, with median clonality 0.080. Pretreatment blood TCR-seq was available for fewer than 30 patients, at least one posttreatment blood collection was obtained for approximately 25 patients, and tumor TCR-seq was available for approximately 25 patients. Durable clinical benefit was achieved by nine patients and was not achieved by 20 patients. General study outcomes and caveats: A pretreatment peripheral blood TCR clonality below the median was linked to improved progression-free and overall survival. Patients with durable benefit showed greater expansion of tumor-associated TCR clones in peripheral blood 3 weeks after starting treatment (n ≈ 21, p = 0.022). Because the sample size was small (n of about 31) and many of the analyses were exploratory, the results are meant to be hypothesis-generating.

Interpreted using the paper, the time point label stands for: peripheral blood 6 weeks after treatment start. The cohort included 29 patients with locally advanced or metastatic urothelial carcinoma who were treated at Memorial Sloan Kettering on a trial protocol. Peripheral blood mononuclear cells were collected pretreatment and during treatment, at between 1 and 8 total time points per patient. The Qiagen DNeasy Blood extraction kit was used to purify genomic DNA from total PBMCs and tumor samples. PBMCs were collected pretreatment and during treatment, and were isolated and stored as previously described. CDR1 LNHDA and CDR2 SQIVND are derived from the germline V gene (reference sequence). V trim: 3 bases; J trim: 5 bases; unmatched bases: 7. Inclusive of the bounding cysteine and phenylalanine, the CDR3 is 16 residues long. Solely the CDR3 DNA is kept, with 48 bases framed from the first base.

To estimate absolute template abundance from read counts, synthetic TCR analog templates were spiked into each PCR. The immunoSEQ assay used bias-controlled V and J gene primers to amplify TCRbeta CDR3 regions from genomic DNA. Sequencing of rearranged TCRbeta segments was performed at approximately 20X coverage. Per the original workflow: Clustering was used to correct sequencing errors, and CDR3s were annotated against IMGT to assign V, D and J genes. Out-of-frame and stop-codon sequences were excluded, and only productive TCRbeta rearrangements were used in downstream analyses. Clonality was computed as one minus Shannon entropy normalized by the log of the number of unique productive sequences. Clones differing between time points or between blood and tumor were identified by Fisher's exact test with Benjamini-Hochberg correction at adjusted p below 0.01. TCRdb carries this immuneACCESS record with in-frame sequences only. Its versions omit some clonotypes, under half of them owing to an unresolved V gene in the studies checked, with the rest unexplained. V, J and clone size derive from that table, while D and trimming were established from the DNA sequence. For this sample there are roughly 30,000 clones; 80% to 90% appear just once. Clones ranked in the top ten supply 7.5% to 9.5% of the sample.

This specimen was PBMCs, taken around atezolizumab (anti-PD-L1) treatment. Recombination linked TRBV19 to TRBJ2-5; 12 middle bases align to TRBD1. The TCR was taken from a man aged 80 or over with urothelial cancer. This receptor carries the CDR3 CASSISGTGGLETQYF. The sequenced DNA: TGTGCCAGTAGTATCTCCGGGACAGGGGGCCTGGAGACCCAGTACTTC. The CDR3, completed at both ends by the reference TRBV19 and TRBJ2-5 genes, gives the full variable domain DGGITQSPKYLFRKEGQNVTLSCEQNLNHDAMYWYRQDPGQGLRLIYYSQIVNDFQKGDIAEGYSVSREKKESFPLTVTSAQKNPTAFYLCASSISGTGGLETQYFGPGTRLLVL.